The rows below give T cell receptor beta chains drawn from one sample of a study of response to subunit inactivated influenza vaccine. In TCRdb, the RT-PCR reads were re-called with MiXCR into one record per CDR3 protein. Here the sample spans a few hundred thousand distinct CDR3 sequences, just over 20% being singletons. The material sequenced was PBMCs from blood, taken approximately 22 months after vaccination. These receptors all stem from a man between 45 and 75 years old who received an inactivated influenza vaccine. The CDR3 runs from the conserved cysteine through the conserved F or W. A D gene is named only where the DNA matches it firmly. Size is omitted from some rows. Given values are once, few, many or a class for expanded clones.

. | TRBJ2-7 | few | TRBV6-2/TRBV6-3 | TGTGCCAGCACCTTTACCGGGACACCTATCTACGAGCAGTACTTC | CASTFTGTPIYEQYF
. | TRBJ2-5 | . | TRBV14 | TGTGCCAGCAGCCAGTTCCCCGGGACTCAAGAGACCCAGTACTTC | CASSQFPGTQETQYF
TRBD2 | TRBJ2-1 | few | TRBV6-5 | TGTGCCAGCAGTTACCGAGCGGGAGGTTTCGGTGAGCAGTTCTTC | CASSYRAGGFGEQFF
. | TRBJ1-1 | few | TRBV28 | TGTGCCAGCAGCCTAACAGCGGGCACTGAAGCTTTCTTT | CASSLTAGTEAFF
TRBD1 | TRBJ2-7 | . | TRBV27 | TGTGCCAGCAGTTGGACAGGGGGCCGCGACGAGCAGTACTTC | CASSWTGGRDEQYF
. | TRBJ1-2 | many | TRBV19 | TGTGCCAGTAGACGAGGGATACAGTGGGGAGTTAACTATGGCTACACCTTC | CASRRGIQWGVNYGYTF
TRBD2 | TRBJ2-1 | . | TRBV14 | TGTGCCAGCAGCCTCGGAGCGGGAGTGTATTACAATGAGCAGTTCTTC | CASSLGAGVYYNEQFF
. | TRBJ2-5 | few | TRBV20-1 | TGCGCGGGGCAGGGAAAACAAGAGACCCAGTACTTC | CAGQGKQETQYF
. | TRBJ1-2 | . | TRBV20-1 | TGCAGTGCGGGGAGTAGGCCATCCAACTATGGCTACACCTTC | CSAGSRPSNYGYTF
TRBD1 | TRBJ1-2 | many | TRBV6-5 | TGTGCCAGCAGTTACGACAGGGGAATTAACTATGGCTACACCTTC | CASSYDRGINYGYTF
TRBD1 | TRBJ2-7 | . | TRBV5-1 | TGCGCCAGCAGCTTAGTACCCGGGACAGTAACCTCCTACGAGCAGTACTTC | CASSLVPGTVTSYEQYF
. | TRBJ1-3 | many | TRBV4-2 | TGTGCCAGCAGCCAAGATCGACGCGGCTCGGCCGGGGGAAACACCATATATTTT | CASSQDRRGSAGGNTIYF
. | TRBJ2-5 | . | TRBV6-1 | TGTGCCAGCAGTGAAGGATCCAGTAACCAAGAGACCCAGTACTTC | CASSEGSSNQETQYF
TRBD1 | TRBJ1-1 | many | TRBV5-1 | TGCGCCAGCAGCCTGGACAGGGTTGAACATGGTGAAGCTTTCTTT | CASSLDRVEHGEAFF
. | TRBJ2-7 | . | TRBV11-2 | TGTGCCAGCAGCTTAGCTGGCCGCCGCGAGCAGTACTTC | CASSLAGRREQYF
. | TRBJ2-5 | few | TRBV10-2 | TGCGCCAGCCAACGACCATATACGCAGGAAGAGACCCAGTACTTC | CASQRPYTQEETQYF
TRBD1 | TRBJ1-6 | . | TRBV5-4 | TGTGCCAGCAGTCGACAGGGGGCAAATTCACCCCTCCACTTT | CASSRQGANSPLHF
. | TRBJ2-1 | . | TRBV20-1 | TGCAGTGCTAGAGATCTGAGGGCCCGTGCGGGCCCCAAGAGCTCCTACAATGAGCAGTTCTTC | CSARDLRARAGPKSSYNEQFF
TRBD1 | TRBJ1-5 | . | TRBV5-1 | TGCGCCAGCAGAACAGGGGATAGTCAGCCCCAGCATTTT | CASRTGDSQPQHF
. | TRBJ1-4 | . | TRBV20-1 | TGCAGTGCCGTGCGAAGCGGGGGGCGCGGTGAAAAACTGTTTTTT | CSAVRSGGRGEKLFF
TRBD1 | TRBJ1-5 | . | TRBV28 | TGTGCCAGCAGTTTTTGGCGCGGGACAGGGGTTAATCAGCCCCAGCATTTT | CASSFWRGTGVNQPQHF
. | TRBJ1-5 | . | TRBV12-3/TRBV12-4 | TGTGCCAGCAGTGGAGCCGGCAATCAGCCCCAGCATTTT | CASSGAGNQPQHF
. | TRBJ1-1 | . | TRBV6-1 | TGTGCCAGCAGTGTTGACAGTTCGAACACTGAAGCTTTCTTT | CASSVDSSNTEAFF
. | TRBJ1-1 | . | TRBV29-1 | TGCAGCGTTGTGGGGGCAGGTGAAGCTTTCTTT | CSVVGAGEAFF
TRBD1 | TRBJ2-7 | . | TRBV27 | TGTGCCAGCAGTTTAGAGACAGGGGTTGGCTACGAGCAGTACTTC | CASSLETGVGYEQYF
. | TRBJ2-7 | few | TRBV20-1 | TGCAGTGCTAGAAAAGACAGCTTACAGTACTTC | CSARKDSLQYF
TRBD1 | TRBJ1-1 | many | TRBV29-1 | TGCAGCGTAGCGACAGGGCTAGGCACTGAAGCTTTCTTT | CSVATGLGTEAFF
. | TRBJ1-1 | few | TRBV20-1 | TGCAGTGCTAGGCCGACGACCCTCATGGGTGAAGCTTTCTTT | CSARPTTLMGEAFF
TRBD1 | TRBJ1-6 | . | TRBV5-1 | TGCGCCAGCAGGGGACAGGGGGGTAATTCACCCCTCCACTTT | CASRGQGGNSPLHF
TRBD2 | TRBJ2-2 | . | TRBV6-5 | TGTGCCAGCAGTTTGACTAGCGGGAGGGCCTCGGCCGGGGAGCTGTTTTTT | CASSLTSGRASAGELFF
. | TRBJ2-5 | few | TRBV3-1 | TGTGCCAGCAGCCAAGATCAAAGGACAGAGACCCAGTACTTC | CASSQDQRTETQYF
. | TRBJ1-1 | few | TRBV7-8 | TGTGCCAGCAGCTTTACATCATTGAGGGAAGGGACTGAAGCTTTCTTT | CASSFTSLREGTEAFF
TRBD1 | TRBJ2-7 | . | TRBV10-1 | TGCGCCAGCAGTGCGGGACAGGTCTACGAGCAGTACTTC | CASSAGQVYEQYF
. | TRBJ2-3 | few | TRBV5-4 | TGTGCCAGCAGCTTGAAGAGTGGAAGCACAGATACGCAGTATTTT | CASSLKSGSTDTQYF
. | TRBJ1-2 | few | TRBV28 | TGTGCCAGCAGTTTACATCCAGGGCGGTATGGCTACACCTTC | CASSLHPGRYGYTF
TRBD1 | TRBJ2-1 | . | TRBV29-1 | TGCAGCGTTTGGGCAGGGGGTACCTACAATGAGCAGTTCTTC | CSVWAGGTYNEQFF
TRBD1 | TRBJ1-2 | . | TRBV11-2 | TGTGCCAGCAGCTTCGGACAGGGTACAGACTATGGCTACACCTTC | CASSFGQGTDYGYTF
. | TRBJ2-7 | few | TRBV10-3 | TGTGCCATCCAGGACTTTACCTACGAGCAGTACTTC | CAIQDFTYEQYF
. | TRBJ2-3 | . | TRBV5-4 | TGTGCCAGCAGCTTGGGTCGAACAGATACGCAGTATTTT | CASSLGRTDTQYF
. | TRBJ2-5 | . | TRBV29-1 | TGCAGCGTTCTTCGAGAGACCCAGTACTTC | CSVLRETQYF
TRBD2 | TRBJ2-3 | . | TRBV10-3 | TGTGCCATCAGCGGGACTAGCGGGAACACAGATACGCAGTATTTT | CAISGTSGNTDTQYF
. | TRBJ1-3 | few | TRBV6-4 | TGTGCCAGCAGTGACTCTCTGCCTTCCTCTGGAAACACCATATATTTT | CASSDSLPSSGNTIYF
TRBD1 | TRBJ1-2 | few | TRBV7-9 | TGTGCCAGCAGCCTGGGACAGGGGGCGAAAGGTGGCTACACCTTC | CASSLGQGAKGGYTF
. | TRBJ1-5 | many | TRBV5-5 | TGTGCCAGCAGTCCGGGGCAGACTAGCAATCAGCCCCAGCATTTT | CASSPGQTSNQPQHF
. | TRBJ1-5 | . | TRBV5-1 | TGCGCCAGCAGCCCCGGGGGCGACAATCAGCCCCAGCATTTT | CASSPGGDNQPQHF
. | TRBJ1-1 | many | TRBV18 | TGTGCCAGCTCACCGACTCTGGGGAACACTGAAGCTTTCTTT | CASSPTLGNTEAFF
TRBD1 | TRBJ2-1 | few | TRBV27 | TGTGCCAGCAGTTTAATGGCCGGGACAGGGCCCTACAATGAGCAGTTCTTC | CASSLMAGTGPYNEQFF
. | TRBJ2-5 | . | TRBV5-1 | TGCGCCAGCAGCTTGGCCTTAGCAGGGCGGGAGACCCAGTACTTC | CASSLALAGRETQYF
. | TRBJ2-2 | . | TRBV12-3/TRBV12-4 | TGTGCCAGCAGTTTACAGGGGTGGACCGGGGAGCTGTTTTTT | CASSLQGWTGELFF
TRBD2 | TRBJ2-4 | . | TRBV3-1 | TGTGCCAGCAGCCAGGGGACTAGCGGAAACATTCAGTACTTC | CASSQGTSGNIQYF
. | TRBJ1-5 | . | TRBV28 | TGTGCCAGCAGTTTAAGTCAGGGGAACAATCAGCCCCAGCATTTT | CASSLSQGNNQPQHF
TRBD1 | TRBJ1-5 | many | TRBV5-1 | TGCGCCAGCAGCCCGACAGGGTTTCAGCCCCAGCATTTT | CASSPTGFQPQHF